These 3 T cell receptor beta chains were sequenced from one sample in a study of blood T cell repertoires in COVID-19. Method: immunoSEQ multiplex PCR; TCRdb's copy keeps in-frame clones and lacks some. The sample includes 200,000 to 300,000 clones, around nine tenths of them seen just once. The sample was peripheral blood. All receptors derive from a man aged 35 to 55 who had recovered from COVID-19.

In DNA, the CDR3 is TGTGCCAGCAGTGAAGGACAGCTCTCCTACAATGAGCAGTTCTTC. Translating gives CASSEGQLSYNEQFF. The chain joins TRBV2 to TRBJ2-1; D may be TRBD1 (5 bases). Deletions cut 1 base from V and 0 bases from J, with 7 bases between. The CDR3 is 15 residues long. Germline V gene data show CDR1 as SNHLY and CDR2 as FYNNEI.

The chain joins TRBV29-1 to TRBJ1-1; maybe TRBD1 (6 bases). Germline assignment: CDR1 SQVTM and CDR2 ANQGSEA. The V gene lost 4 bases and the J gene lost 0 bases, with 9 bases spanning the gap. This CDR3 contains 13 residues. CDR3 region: CSVGRGMNTEAFF. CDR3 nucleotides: TGCAGCGTTGGCAGGGGCATGAACACTGAAGCTTTCTTT.

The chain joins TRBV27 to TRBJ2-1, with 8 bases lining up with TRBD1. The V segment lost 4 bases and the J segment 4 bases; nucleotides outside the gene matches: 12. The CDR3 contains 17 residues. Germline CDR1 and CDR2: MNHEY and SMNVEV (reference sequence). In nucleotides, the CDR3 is TGTGCCAGCAGTTCCCTAATCTCAGGGGGCCCTTACAATGAGCAGTTCTTC. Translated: CASSSLISGGPYNEQFF.